These 28 T cell receptor beta chains were sequenced from one sample in a study of blood T cell repertoires in COVID-19. The protocol was immunoSEQ multiplex PCR, while the TCRdb copy is restricted to in-frame clones and leaves out a portion. The data show about 110,000 clones, with about 80% seen just once and under 7% held by the top ten. Sequencing input: peripheral blood. The receptors were sampled from a woman aged 45-60 years with acute or convalescent COVID-19.

This rearrangement joins TRBV5-1 to TRBJ1-4; no reliable D call. Germline assignment: CDR1 SGHRS and CDR2 YFSETQ. With 4 bases removed from V and 3 bases from J, the gap between germline ends came to 10 bases. This CDR3 has 14 amino acids. The CDR3 sequence: CASSTGSPNEKLFF. The CDR3 coding sequence is TGCGCCAGCAGCACCGGGTCCCCTAATGAAAAACTGTTTTTT.

This chain connects TRBV6-6 to TRBJ1-2; D is possibly TRBD1 (6 bases). The CDR3 runs to 14 residues. Trimming took 6 bases from V and 4 from J, leaving 15 bases between them. Per the germline V gene, CDR1 is MNHNY and CDR2 is SVGAGI (reference sequence). Written as DNA, the CDR3 is TGTGCCAGCAGCCGCTCGACAGGAGCCTATGGCTACACCTTC. Translation gives CASSRSTGAYGYTF.

This chain connects TRBV5-4 to TRBJ1-2, with TRBD1 matching over 9 bases. There are 13 residues in the CDR3. Losses at the gene ends were 2 bases for V and 7 bases for J; bases not matched to a gene: 3. Germline lookup yields CDR1 SGHNT and CDR2 YYREEE (reference sequence). CDR3 amino acids: CASSLQGASGYTF. The CDR3 bases are TGTGCCAGCAGCTTACAGGGGGCGTCTGGCTACACCTTC. The variable domain in full, with the rest retrieved from reference TRBV5-4 and TRBJ1-2, is ETGVTQSPTHLIKTRGQQVTLRCSSQSGHNTVSWYQQALGQGPQFIFQYYREEENGRGNFPPRFSGLQFPNYSSELNVNALELDDSALYLCASSLQGASGYTFGSGTRLTVV.

This clone occurred once. The genes are TRBV4-2 and TRBJ2-5; 7 nucleotides align to TRBD1. This CDR3 spans 16 amino acids. Losses at the gene ends were 4 bases for V and 2 bases for J; bases not matched to a gene: 10. Germline CDR1 and CDR2: LGHNA and YNFKEQ. The CDR3 is CASSRASGQAQETQYF. Here the CDR3 DNA reads TGTGCCAGCAGCCGAGCAAGCGGACAGGCGCAAGAGACCCAGTACTTC.

The rearrangement joins TRBV4-2 to TRBJ1-2; no clear D. This CDR3 is 16 amino acids long. The V gene lost 1 base and the J gene lost 4 bases, with 16 bases spanning the gap. The germline gives CDR1 LGHNA, CDR2 YNFKEQ. The CDR3 coding sequence is TGTGCCAGCAGCCAAGCAGTTGGAGGTACTTTCTATGGCTACACCTTC. It codes for CASSQAVGGTFYGYTF.

This clone was detected only a few times. The J gene is TRBJ1-6, the V gene TRBV28, with 9 bases that match TRBD1. Germline V gene sequence: CDR1 MDHEN, CDR2 SYDVKM. The CDR3 is made up of 15 amino acids. J was trimmed by 10 bases and V by 6 bases; bases with no gene match: 10. CDR3 in DNA: TGTGCCAGCAGATCCCGGGACAGGGTAGTATCACCCCTCCACTTT. This codes for CASRSRDRVVSPLHF.

The chain couples TRBV28 to TRBJ2-1; D uncertain. In germline, CDR1 is MDHEN, CDR2 SYDVKM. This CDR3 has 15 amino acids. The germline V and J ends were trimmed by 1 base and 2 bases, with 9 bases remaining between them. The CDR3 region has the DNA TGTGCCAGCAGTTTATTGTCCGGTACCTACAATGAGCAGTTCTTC. Encoded protein: CASSLLSGTYNEQFF.

This clone was seen a single time. This rearrangement joins TRBV9 to TRBJ2-2; D perhaps matches TRBD2 (6 bases). CDR3 length: 15 amino acids. Between the trimmed V and J ends, which lost 1 base and 1 base, there was a span of 8 bases. The germline gives CDR1 SGDLS, CDR2 YYNGEE. This CDR3 is CASSVQGGNTGELFF. As DNA, the CDR3 is TGTGCCAGCAGCGTACAGGGAGGGAACACCGGGGAGCTGTTTTTT. The full variable domain, completed using reference TRBV9 and TRBJ2-2, is DSGVTQTPKHLITATGQRVTLRCSPRSGDLSVYWYQQSLDQGLQFLIQYYNGEERAKGNILERFSAQQFPDLHSELNLSSLELGDSALYFCASSVQGGNTGELFFGEGSRLTVL.

This chain links TRBV18 with TRBJ1-1, with D possibly TRBD1 on 6 matching bases. CDR1 is KGHSH and CDR2 is LQKENI in the germline V gene. The CDR3 consists of 16 residues. Deletions cut 4 bases from V and 2 bases from J, with 17 bases between. In nucleotides, the CDR3 is TGTGCCAGCTCACTATTCCGGACAGTCAGAAACACTGAAGCTTTCTTT. Protein: CASSLFRTVRNTEAFF.

This clone has more than one count but fewer than ten. The chain uses TRBV5-1 and TRBJ1-1, with 7 bases matching TRBD1. This CDR3 has 16 amino acids. Trimming at V came to 4 bases and at J to 0 bases, leaving 9 bases not matched to a gene. The V gene's germline CDR1 is SGHRS and CDR2 YFSETQ. The CDR3 region has the DNA TGCGCCAGCAGCCGCGATGGGACAGCCATGAACACTGAAGCTTTCTTT. This sequence encodes CASSRDGTAMNTEAFF.

The chain carries TRBV18 and TRBJ2-3, with 9 nucleotides matching TRBD1. This CDR3 contains 14 residues. Germline loops: CDR1 KGHSH, CDR2 LQKENI. V lost 6 bases and J lost 6; bases outside the gene matches: 7. This chain's CDR3 is CASSLGQGTDTQYF. The DNA of the CDR3 is TGTGCCAGCTCTCTAGGACAGGGGACGGATACGCAGTATTTT.

The rearrangement uses TRBV5-5 and TRBJ1-1; D remains unclear. The CDR3 extends over 14 amino acids. The V and J ends lost 1 base and 3 bases respectively, with 10 bases between them. Germline-derived CDR1 and CDR2 are SGHKS and YYEKEE (reference sequence). CDR3 sequence (DNA): TGTGCCAGCAGCTTGATGGTGGGCCACACTGAAGCTTTCTTT. It encodes CASSLMVGHTEAFF.

V is TRBV28 and J is TRBJ2-6; tentatively, D is TRBD2 (6 bases). CDR1 and CDR2 (germline): MDHEN, SYDVKM. The CDR3 extends over 16 amino acids. Trimming took 3 bases from V and 0 from J, leaving 9 bases between them. CDR3 DNA sequence: TGTGCCAGCAGTTTGGGACTTCGCTCTGGGGCCAACGTCCTGACTTTC. This codes for CASSLGLRSGANVLTF.

The chain uses TRBV2 and TRBJ2-3, with 10 bases fitting TRBD2. CDR1 and CDR2 (germline): SNHLY, FYNNEI. V trimming: 4 bases; J trimming: 6 bases; junction bases outside the gene matches: 4. CDR3 length equals 14 residues. The chain's CDR3 is CASSAQRGGDTQYF. The CDR3 DNA is TGTGCCAGCAGTGCCCAGCGGGGGGGCGATACGCAGTATTTT.

This chain uses TRBV27 with TRBJ1-4, with 7 bases that match TRBD1. CDR3 size: 17 residues. The V segment lost 6 bases and the J segment 0 bases; nucleotides outside the gene matches: 10. Germline V gene data show CDR1 as MNHEY and CDR2 as SMNVEV (reference sequence). CDR3 protein: CASSPDRTLATNEKLFF. CDR3 sequence (DNA): TGTGCCAGCAGCCCGGACAGGACCCTTGCAACTAATGAAAAACTGTTTTTT.

To note about this clone: This sample also contains other DNA sequences that code for the same CDR3. The V call is TRBV6-5, the J call TRBJ2-7; 7 bases agree with TRBD2. With 6 bases clipped from V and 4 bases from J, the junction kept 6 bases outside the gene matches. CDR3 length: 13 residues. Germline V gene sequence: CDR1 MNHEY, CDR2 SVGAGI. The CDR3 DNA reads as TGTGCCAGCAGGCGGACTAGAGGTTACGAGCAGTACTTC. It codes for CASRRTRGYEQYF.

This rearrangement joins TRBV7-9 to TRBJ2-7; D perhaps matches TRBD1 (5 bases). Trimming stripped 8 bases from V and 3 bases from J, with 11 bases between. This CDR3 spans 12 amino acids. Germline V gene lookup returns CDR1 SEHNR and CDR2 FQNEAQ (reference sequence). In DNA, the CDR3 is TGTGCCAGCCGTAGGCAGGGCTACGAGCAGTACTTC. Encoded protein: CASRRQGYEQYF.

The CDR3 sequence is CASSFTGTGVLNSPLHF. DNA for the CDR3: TGTGCCAGCAGCTTTACCGGGACAGGGGTTCTTAATTCACCCCTCCACTTT. The chain employs TRBV11-2 and TRBJ1-6, with 10 bases identical to TRBD1. Germline V CDR1 and CDR2: SGHAT, FQNNGV. V shed 3 bases and J 6 bases; nucleotides not matched to a gene: 8. This CDR3 is built from 17 residues.

With respect to this clone: One end of the junction does not line up with germline, which may come from a read error. This sequence joins TRBV5-6 and TRBJ2-7, with 8 bases lining up with TRBD1. CDR3 length equals 14 residues. Germline CDR1 reads SGHDT; CDR2 reads YYEEEE. The CDR3 protein is CASSLAGGSHEQYF. The CDR3 DNA reads TGTGCCAGCAGCTTGGCAGGGGGCTCCCACGAGCAGTACTTC. Based on the CDR3 plus reference TRBV5-6 and TRBJ2-7, the full variable domain is DAGVTQSPTHLIKTRGQQVTLRCSPKSGHDTVSWYQQALGQGPQFIFQYYEEEERQRGNFPDRFSGHQFPNYSSELNVNALLLGDSALYLCASSLAGGSHEQYFGPGTRLTVT.

Concerning this clone: Additional DNA sequences in this sample encode the identical CDR3. The V gene is TRBV19, the J gene TRBJ1-5; 11 bases align to TRBD1. This CDR3 is built from 14 residues. V shed 7 bases and J 6 bases; nucleotides not matched to a gene: 5. Germline CDR1 LNHDA, CDR2 SQIVND (reference sequence). Here the CDR3 reads CASNGQGAGQPQHF. DNA for the CDR3: TGTGCCAGTAACGGACAGGGGGCAGGTCAGCCCCAGCATTTT.

The chain joins TRBV9 to TRBJ1-1, with a weak D call TRBD1 (5 bases). CDR1 and CDR2 (germline): SGDLS, YYNGEE. Trimming took 3 bases from V and 2 from J, leaving 11 bases between them. The CDR3 consists of 14 residues. The CDR3: CASSGRQPNTEAFF. The CDR3 DNA follows: TGTGCCAGCAGCGGAAGACAGCCCAACACTGAAGCTTTCTTT. Complete variable domain (other parts from reference TRBV9 and TRBJ1-1): DSGVTQTPKHLITATGQRVTLRCSPRSGDLSVYWYQQSLDQGLQFLIQYYNGEERAKGNILERFSAQQFPDLHSELNLSSLELGDSALYFCASSGRQPNTEAFFGQGTRLTVV.

This clone was picked up one time. The chain has TRBV7-9 and TRBJ2-1, with unresolved D. Looked up from germline, CDR1 is SEHNR and CDR2 is FQNEAQ (reference sequence). V gave up 7 bases and J gave up 0 bases, with 13 bases separating them. CDR3 length: 15 amino acids. CDR3 nucleotides: TGTGCCAGCAACCCAACCGGGTCCTCCTACAATGAGCAGTTCTTC. Its translation is CASNPTGSSYNEQFF.

The V and J genes are TRBV5-1 and TRBJ2-2, with 8 positions matching TRBD2. CDR1 and CDR2 from the germline V gene are SGHRS and YFSETQ. The CDR3 covers 16 residues. The ends lost 0 bases at V and 6 bases at J; junction bases unmatched: 7. CDR3 in amino acids: CASSLGASGSAGELFF. The CDR3 nucleotides are TGCGCCAGCAGCTTGGGGGCTAGCGGGTCGGCCGGGGAGCTGTTTTTT.

The chain links TRBV5-1 to TRBJ2-1; possible D gene TRBD1, 6 bases. Germline lookup yields CDR1 SGHRS and CDR2 YFSETQ. CDR3 length: 16 amino acids. Deletions cut 1 base from V and 5 bases from J, with 16 bases between. This CDR3 reads CASSLPLAAGDNEQFF. Here the CDR3 DNA reads TGCGCCAGCAGCTTGCCCCTGGCGGCAGGGGACAATGAGCAGTTCTTC.

The J gene is TRBJ1-2, the V gene TRBV10-3; 7 bases fit TRBD1. V shed 5 bases and J 1 base; nucleotides not matched to a gene: 1. Germline assignment: CDR1 ENHRY and CDR2 SYGVKD. CDR3 length: 13 amino acids. CDR3 DNA: TGTGCCATCAGTCGACAGGGTAACTATGGCTACACCTTC. Protein sequence: CAISRQGNYGYTF.

The chain joins TRBV27 to TRBJ1-2, with D possibly being TRBD1 (6 bases). There are 14 residues in the CDR3. Between the trimmed V and J ends, which lost 5 bases and 2 bases, there was a span of 12 bases. Germline V gives CDR1 MNHEY, CDR2 SMNVEV (reference sequence). In DNA form, the CDR3 reads TGTGCCAGCAGTGCGCTAGGGGGAAACTATGGCTACACCTTC. It specifies CASSALGGNYGYTF.

The V gene is TRBV18, the J gene TRBJ2-7; the match to TRBD1 covers 7 bases. This CDR3 comprises 15 residues. CDR1 and CDR2 (germline): KGHSH, LQKENI. V was pared by 5 bases and J by 3 bases, with 10 bases of the junction left unmatched. The CDR3 reads CASSSETGTYYEQYF. DNA of the CDR3: TGTGCCAGCTCATCCGAGACAGGGACGTACTACGAGCAGTACTTC.

The CDR3 loop is CASSEGRMNTEAFF. In DNA form, the CDR3 reads TGTGCCTCATCAGAGGGCAGGATGAACACTGAAGCTTTCTTT. V gene TRBV11-2 combines with J gene TRBJ1-1; no definite D call. Deletions cut 11 bases from V and 0 bases from J, with 16 bases between. The germline CDR1 and CDR2 sequences are SGHAT and FQNNGV. The CDR3 loop spans 14 amino acids.